Below, 21 T cell receptor beta chains from the same sample are listed, as sequenced in a study of OX40 agonist ivuxolimab in advanced cancers. The data were produced by immunoSEQ multiplex PCR, yet TCRdb's version contains in-frame clones alone and is incomplete. The data contain about 82,000 clones, 70% to 90% of them singletons. The material sequenced was CD4+ or CD8+ T cells sorted from blood, taken in a trial of the OX40 agonist ivuxolimab. Receptors originate from an adult with an advanced solid tumor such as melanoma, head and neck, liver or kidney cancer.

CDR3 amino acids: CASSEGPTNTGELFF. DNA of the CDR3: TGTGCCAGCAGTGAAGGCCCTACGAACACCGGGGAGCTGTTTTTT. The V gene is TRBV2, the J gene TRBJ2-2; no clear D gene. With 1 base removed from V and 0 bases from J, the gap between germline ends came to 6 bases. The CDR3 loop spans 15 amino acids. Per germline, CDR1 SNHLY and CDR2 FYNNEI. Drawing the rest from reference TRBV2 and TRBJ2-2, the complete variable domain is EPEVTQTPSHQVTQMGQEVILRCVPISNHLYFYWYRQILGQKVEFLVSFYNNEISEKSEIFDDQFSVERPDGSNFTLKIRSTKLEDSAMYFCASSEGPTNTGELFFGEGSRLTVL.

This clone was found a few times. The chain uses TRBV11-2 and TRBJ1-1; no clear D gene. This CDR3 has 13 amino acids. Germline V gives CDR1 SGHAT, CDR2 FQNNGV. The V gene lost 4 bases and the J gene lost 5 bases, with 11 bases spanning the gap. CDR3 in amino acids: CASSSAQETEAFF. CDR3 nucleotides: TGTGCCAGCAGCTCCGCCCAAGAGACTGAAGCTTTCTTT.

This clone was counted a single time. V is TRBV7-9 and J is TRBJ1-6; D gene uncertain. Germline CDR1 reads SEHNR; CDR2 reads FQNEAQ (reference sequence). V was pared by 2 bases and J by 7 bases, with 3 bases between. The CDR3 covers 12 residues. CDR3 in DNA: TGTGCCAGCAGCTTACTCAATTCACCCCTCCACTTT. As protein: CASSLLNSPLHF. The complete variable domain, with remaining parts taken from reference TRBV7-9 and TRBJ1-6, reads DTGVSQNPRHKITKRGQNVTFRCDPISEHNRLYWYRQTLGQGPEFLTYFQNEAQLEKSRLLSDRFSAERPKGSFSTLEIQRTEQGDSAMYLCASSLLNSPLHFGNGTRLTVT.

This clone was counted a single time. The CDR3 protein is CASSWTQETQYF. The DNA for the CDR3 is TGCGCCAGCAGCTGGACCCAAGAGACCCAGTACTTC. The rearrangement joins TRBV5-1 to TRBJ2-5, with D unresolved. Germline V CDR1 and CDR2: SGHRS, YFSETQ. The V end lost 3 bases, the J end lost 1 base, and 4 bases lay between the germline ends. The CDR3 extends over 12 amino acids.

The chain combines TRBV18 with TRBJ2-2; D gene uncertain. CDR1 and CDR2 from the germline V gene are KGHSH and LQKENI. V was cut by 1 base and J by 1 base, with 4 bases left in between. CDR3 size: 14 residues. CDR3 DNA: TGTGCCAGCTCACCACTCAGGAACACCGGGGAGCTGTTTTTT. Residues: CASSPLRNTGELFF.

This clone was seen once. The rearrangement joins TRBV19 to TRBJ2-1; possibly TRBD1 or TRBD2 for D (5 bases each). The germline V and J ends were trimmed by 4 bases and 6 bases, with 16 bases remaining between them. This CDR3 comprises 15 residues. CDR1 and CDR2 from the germline V gene are LNHDA and SQIVND (reference sequence). Written as DNA, the CDR3 is TGTGCCAGTAGTAGTAGTTCTGGGGCGGGCAATGAGCAGTTCTTC. It specifies CASSSSSGAGNEQFF.

The chain joins TRBV19 to TRBJ2-5; possible D gene TRBD2, 6 bases. Trimming took 8 bases from V and 2 from J, leaving 15 bases between them. There are 14 residues in the CDR3. The germline V gene has CDR1 LNHDA and CDR2 SQIVND (reference sequence). CDR3 sequence reads: CASSQPGLQETQYF. CDR3 DNA: TGTGCCAGTTCACAACCGGGACTTCAAGAGACCCAGTACTTC.

The genes are TRBV30 and TRBJ1-2; no clear D gene. V shed 1 base and J shed 2 bases, with 11 bases lying between them. The CDR3 runs to 14 residues. The germline V gene encodes CDR1 GTSNPN and CDR2 SVGIG (reference sequence). In DNA form, the CDR3 reads TGTGCCTGGAGTGGCCCGCCCAGAAACTATGGCTACACCTTC. Its protein product is CAWSGPPRNYGYTF.

V is TRBV18 and J is TRBJ1-6, with TRBD1 identical over 11 bases. J lost 8 bases, V lost 3 bases, and 0 bases had no gene match. Germline V CDR1 and CDR2: KGHSH, LQKENI. The CDR3 has 14 amino acids. The CDR3: CASSPGQGDSPLHF. DNA of the CDR3: TGTGCCAGCTCACCGGGACAGGGGGATTCACCCCTCCACTTT.

This clone turned up a few times. The V and J genes are TRBV7-9 and TRBJ2-7, with 7 bases that match TRBD2. Germline V gene sequence: CDR1 SEHNR, CDR2 FQNEAQ (reference sequence). Unmatched junction bases numbered 2, after V lost 1 base and J lost 2 bases. This CDR3 has 14 amino acids. In nucleotides, the CDR3 is TGTGCCAGCAGCTTAGTAAGCGGGGCCTACGAGCAGTACTTC. It yields the protein CASSLVSGAYEQYF.

This sequence joins TRBV19 and TRBJ1-6, with 8 bases lining up with TRBD1. The germline V gene has CDR1 LNHDA and CDR2 SQIVND (reference sequence). CDR3 length: 13 amino acids. CDR3 sequence (DNA): TGTGCTTGTAATGACAGGGGAAGTTCACCCCTCCACTTT. Protein product: CACNDRGSSPLHF.

The chain couples TRBV7-9 to TRBJ2-5; the match to TRBD1 covers 9 bases. CDR3 size: 15 residues. Germline lookup yields CDR1 SEHNR and CDR2 FQNEAQ (reference sequence). V lost 5 bases to trimming and J lost 4 bases; unmatched junction nucleotides: 8. CDR3 in amino acids: CASSRGQGLLETQYF. The CDR3 DNA follows: TGTGCCAGCAGCCGTGGACAGGGGCTCCTAGAGACCCAGTACTTC.

This chain links TRBV6-6 with TRBJ2-7, with TRBD1 matching 9 bases. V shed 6 bases, J shed 3 bases, and the junction held 9 bases outside the gene matches. This CDR3 region has 15 residues. CDR1 and CDR2 (germline): MNHNY, SVGAGI (reference sequence). CDR3 bases: TGTGCCAGCAGCCGGCCCGGGACAGGGAGCTACGAGCAGTACTTC. This translates into CASSRPGTGSYEQYF.

This clone appeared a few times. This chain links TRBV5-1 with TRBJ2-7, with D possibly being TRBD1 (6 bases). This CDR3 comprises 14 residues. Germline CDR1 and CDR2: SGHRS and YFSETQ. Trimming removed 5 bases from V and 0 bases from J, with 12 bases in between. This chain's CDR3 is CASRRQVSSYEQYF. In DNA, the CDR3 is TGCGCCAGCAGACGACAGGTTTCCTCCTACGAGCAGTACTTC. The full variable domain, its missing parts supplied by reference TRBV5-1 and TRBJ2-7, is KAGVTQTPRYLIKTRGQQVTLSCSPISGHRSVSWYQQTPGQGLQFLFEYFSETQRNKGNFPGRFSGRQFSNSRSEMNVSTLELGDSALYLCASRRQVSSYEQYFGPGTRLTVT.

The CDR3 DNA is TGTGCCAGTCGCAGGGACACAAACACAGATACGCAGTATTTT. Encoded protein: CASRRDTNTDTQYF. The chain combines TRBV2 with TRBJ2-3; weak D call: TRBD1 (6 bases). From germline, CDR1 is SNHLY and CDR2 FYNNEI. The CDR3 totals 14 residues. Trimming left V 9 bases short and J 2 bases short, with 15 bases between. Complete variable domain (other parts from reference TRBV2 and TRBJ2-3): EPEVTQTPSHQVTQMGQEVILRCVPISNHLYFYWYRQILGQKVEFLVSFYNNEISEKSEIFDDQFSVERPDGSNFTLKIRSTKLEDSAMYFCASRRDTNTDTQYFGPGTRLTVL.

This clone was seen a handful of times. CDR3 region: CASSLGDRGFMNTEAFF. The CDR3 nucleotides read TGTGCCAGCAGCTTGGGGGACAGGGGGTTTATGAACACTGAAGCTTTCTTT. The chain employs TRBV5-5 and TRBJ1-1; 11 bases are shared with TRBD1. CDR1 and CDR2 (germline): SGHKS, YYEKEE (reference sequence). V was clipped by 0 bases and J by 0 bases; unmatched bases: 4. The CDR3 length is 17 residues.

This clone has a handful of counts. The chain links TRBV4-3 to TRBJ1-5, with D possibly matching TRBD1 (6 bases). CDR1 and CDR2 from the germline V gene are LGHNA and YSLEER. The CDR3 is 14 residues long. The ends were cut back, 6 bases at V and 4 bases at J, with 13 bases in the middle. For the CDR3, the DNA is TGCGCCAGCAGTATGACAGGACGGAATCAGCCCCAGCATTTT. It yields the protein CASSMTGRNQPQHF.

The V call is TRBV29-1, the J call TRBJ2-7, with D tentatively TRBD1 (6 bases). The length of the CDR3 is 12 residues. Germline loops: CDR1 SQVTM, CDR2 ANQGSEA. CDR3 residues: CAVSRGFYEQYF. CDR3 DNA: TGCGCAGTCTCCAGGGGATTCTACGAGCAGTACTTC.

The rearrangement uses TRBV2 and TRBJ2-7; D possibly matches TRBD1 or TRBD2 (5 bases each). The CDR3 covers 16 residues. V lost 8 bases, J lost 0 bases, and 20 bases lay in between. Looked up from germline, CDR1 is SNHLY and CDR2 is FYNNEI. This chain's CDR3 is CASGPGTFASSYEQYF. The CDR3 coding sequence is TGTGCCAGCGGGCCTGGGACCTTTGCTAGCTCCTACGAGCAGTACTTC.

This clone turned up a few times. J is TRBJ1-1 and V is TRBV5-6; D is unclear. V lost 0 bases to trimming and J lost 3 bases, with 12 bases between them. The CDR3 has 15 residues. The germline gives CDR1 SGHDT, CDR2 YYEEEE. The CDR3 sequence: CASSLGAQQYTEAFF. CDR3 DNA sequence: TGTGCCAGCAGCTTGGGGGCACAGCAATACACTGAAGCTTTCTTT.

J is TRBJ2-7 and V is TRBV7-3; D possibly corresponds to TRBD2 (5 bases). Trimming left V 1 base short and J 5 bases short, with 15 bases between. Per the germline V gene, CDR1 is SGHTA and CDR2 is FQGTGA. CDR3 length equals 15 residues. The CDR3, as DNA: TGTGCCAGCAGCTTAAGCGGACTCCTCGGGGACGAGCAGTACTTC. This translates into CASSLSGLLGDEQYF.